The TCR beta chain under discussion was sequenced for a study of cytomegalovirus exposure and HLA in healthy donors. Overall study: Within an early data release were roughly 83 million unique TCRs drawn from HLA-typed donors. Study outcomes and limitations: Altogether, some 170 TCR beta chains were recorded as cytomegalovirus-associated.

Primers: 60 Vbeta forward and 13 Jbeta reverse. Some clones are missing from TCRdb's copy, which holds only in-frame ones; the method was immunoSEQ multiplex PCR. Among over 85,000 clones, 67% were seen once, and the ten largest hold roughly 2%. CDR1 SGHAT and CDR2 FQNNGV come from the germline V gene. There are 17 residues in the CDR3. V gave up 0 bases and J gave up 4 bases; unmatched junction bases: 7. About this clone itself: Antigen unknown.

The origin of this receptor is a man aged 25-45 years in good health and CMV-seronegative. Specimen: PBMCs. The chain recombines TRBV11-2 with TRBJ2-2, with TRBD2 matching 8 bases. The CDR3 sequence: CASSLENSGRPTGELFF. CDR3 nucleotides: TGTGCCAGCAGCTTAGAGAACAGCGGGAGACCCACCGGGGAGCTGTTTTTT.